The next 20 T cell receptor beta chains were all read from a single sample in a study of cytomegalovirus exposure and HLA in healthy donors. PCR was performed using 60 Vbeta and 13 Jbeta primers. Generated by immunoSEQ multiplex PCR, the TCRdb table keeps only in-frame clones and is missing some. The sample has about 140,000 clones; around 83% are singletons. The sequencing input was PBMCs. All receptors come from a man aged 35 to 55 in good health and CMV-seropositive.

This chain links TRBV19 with TRBJ1-3, with D unclear. Germline V lookup: CDR1 LNHDA, CDR2 SQIVND (reference sequence). V was trimmed by 9 bases and J by 4 bases, leaving 10 bases between them. The CDR3 has 12 residues. CDR3 amino acids: CASQTTGNTIYF. The CDR3 nucleotides read TGTGCCAGCCAGACAACCGGAAACACCATATATTTT.

The genes are TRBV5-1 and TRBJ1-2; the D is unclear. CDR1 is SGHRS, CDR2 YFSETQ, per germline. This CDR3 spans 14 amino acids. V was clipped by 3 bases and J by 4 bases, with 13 bases between them. This CDR3 reads CASSSWPAGYGYTF. CDR3 nucleotide sequence: TGCGCCAGCAGCTCTTGGCCTGCTGGCTATGGCTACACCTTC.

In its sample, this clone was seen a few times. The sample contains more than one DNA sequence encoding this CDR3. The chain carries TRBV18 and TRBJ1-5; 8 bases align to TRBD1. CDR1 and CDR2 from the germline V gene are KGHSH and LQKENI. V gave up 3 bases and J gave up 2 bases; unmatched junction bases: 0. The CDR3 loop spans 14 amino acids. Written as DNA, the CDR3 is TGTGCCAGCTCACCGGGACAGGGCAATCAGCCCCAGCATTTT. Protein: CASSPGQGNQPQHF.

The genes are TRBV19 and TRBJ2-1, with a tentative D call TRBD1 (5 bases). The CDR3 covers 16 residues. CDR1 LNHDA and CDR2 SQIVND come from the germline V gene (reference sequence). V was pared by 5 bases and J by 2 bases, with 16 bases between. The CDR3 region is CASSYFPRVTYNEQFF. For the CDR3, the DNA is TGTGCCAGTAGTTATTTTCCCAGGGTTACCTACAATGAGCAGTTCTTC.

The J gene is TRBJ2-7, the V gene TRBV7-6; 10 bases are a match to TRBD2. The germline gives CDR1 SGHVS, CDR2 FNYEAQ. Losses at the gene ends were 5 bases for V and 1 base for J; bases not matched to a gene: 5. CDR3 length: 15 amino acids. The CDR3 sequence: CASSPRLAGSYEQYF. The CDR3 region has the DNA TGTGCCAGCAGCCCTAGACTAGCGGGTTCCTACGAGCAGTACTTC.

The rearrangement links TRBV4-3 to TRBJ1-6; 12 nucleotides line up with TRBD1. This CDR3 contains 17 residues. V shed 3 bases and J 8 bases; nucleotides not matched to a gene: 8. The germline CDR1 and CDR2 sequences are LGHNA and YSLEER. The CDR3: CASSQGTGGLIDSPLHF. The DNA for the CDR3 is TGCGCCAGCAGCCAGGGGACAGGGGGCCTGATTGATTCACCCCTCCACTTT.

The CDR3 DNA reads TGCGCCAGCAGTCAATCGCAGGATGAACTTTCACGCAGCACAGATACGCAGTATTTT. Its translation: CASSQSQDELSRSTDTQYF. J is TRBJ2-3 and V is TRBV23-1; D is ambiguous. TRBV23-1 is labeled an ORF, and its function is uncertain. This CDR3 comprises 19 residues. Trimming shortened V by 0 bases and J by 0 bases, and 19 bases separated the two germline ends.

This clone was found once. This chain connects TRBV7-2 to TRBJ2-1; TRBD2 might be the D (6 bases). This CDR3 is built from 16 residues. Trimming took 1 base from V and 7 from J, leaving 17 bases between them. Germline values: CDR1 SGHTA, CDR2 FQGNSA. The CDR3 DNA sequence: TGTGCCAGCAGCTTAGTGGGGGGAGTAAAACGGAATGAGCAGTTCTTC. This gives the protein CASSLVGGVKRNEQFF.

This sequence joins TRBV11-2 and TRBJ2-7, with TRBD2 identical over 9 bases. CDR3 length: 18 residues. V dropped 2 bases and J dropped 5; count of bases not matched to a gene: 16. The V gene's germline CDR1 is SGHAT and CDR2 FQNNGV. CDR3 protein: CASSLRREGPDRAHEQYF. The CDR3 nucleotides are TGTGCCAGCAGCTTACGGCGGGAGGGCCCCGATCGAGCCCACGAGCAGTACTTC.

The V and J genes are TRBV11-3 and TRBJ1-5; 7 nucleotides agree with TRBD1. The length of the CDR3 is 13 residues. Germline V gene lookup returns CDR1 SGHNT and CDR2 YENEEA. V dropped 5 bases and J dropped 5; count of bases not matched to a gene: 3. CDR3 DNA: TGTGCCAGCAGCCAAGGACAGGATCAGCCCCAGCATTTT. This encodes CASSQGQDQPQHF.

This clone was counted only a few times. The chain uses TRBV5-6 and TRBJ2-7; 8 nucleotides agree with TRBD1. V shed 4 bases, J shed 3 bases, and the junction held 9 bases outside the gene matches. This CDR3 contains 15 residues. Germline CDR1 reads SGHDT; CDR2 reads YYEEEE. CDR3 DNA sequence: TGTGCCAGCAGCCACCGACAGGGGTCCCACTACGAGCAGTACTTC. Its protein product is CASSHRQGSHYEQYF. The whole variable domain, remainder taken from reference TRBV5-6 and TRBJ2-7, is DAGVTQSPTHLIKTRGQQVTLRCSPKSGHDTVSWYQQALGQGPQFIFQYYEEEERQRGNFPDRFSGHQFPNYSSELNVNALLLGDSALYLCASSHRQGSHYEQYFGPGTRLTVT.

The CDR3 here is CASSQNRGYGYTF. The CDR3, as DNA: TGTGCCAGCAGCCAAAACAGGGGCTATGGCTACACCTTC. V gene TRBV14 combines with J gene TRBJ1-2; TRBD1 aligns across 7 bases. The length of the CDR3 is 13 residues. V dropped 2 bases and J dropped 4; count of bases not matched to a gene: 1. In germline, CDR1 is SGHDN, CDR2 FVKESK.

V gene TRBV13 combines with J gene TRBJ1-3, with D possibly TRBD1 on 5 matching bases. V lost 5 bases, J lost 6 bases, and 26 bases lay in between. The CDR3 spans 18 residues. Looked up from germline, CDR1 is PRHDT and CDR2 is FYEKMQ (reference sequence). The CDR3 is CASSRRDFSASGENTIYF. CDR3 coding DNA: TGTGCCAGCAGCAGACGGGACTTCTCTGCCTCTGGAGAAAACACCATATATTTT.

This clone was recorded a few times. The chain joins TRBV27 to TRBJ1-1, with D unresolved. The germline gives CDR1 MNHEY, CDR2 SMNVEV (reference sequence). V lost 6 bases and J lost 5, with 22 bases in between. This CDR3 is built from 16 residues. CDR3 sequence (DNA): TGTGCCAGCAGGGTTACGGGGATCGGGATTGGTACTGAAGCTTTCTTT. Translated, it gives CASRVTGIGIGTEAFF.

The V gene is TRBV27, the J gene TRBJ1-5, with 8 positions matching TRBD1. V dropped 6 bases and J dropped 1; count of bases not matched to a gene: 8. The CDR3 is made up of 16 amino acids. The germline CDR1 and CDR2 sequences are MNHEY and SMNVEV (reference sequence). CDR3 protein: CASRQGASMSNQPQHF. The DNA of the CDR3 is TGTGCCAGCAGGCAGGGGGCTAGTATGAGCAATCAGCCCCAGCATTTT.

The rearrangement joins TRBV10-3 to TRBJ2-7; 8 bases map to TRBD2. Looked up from germline, CDR1 is ENHRY and CDR2 is SYGVKD. Losses at the gene ends were 3 bases for V and 0 bases for J; bases not matched to a gene: 1. The CDR3 runs to 14 residues. The CDR3 sequence is CAISETSGSYEQYF. The CDR3 nucleotides read TGTGCCATCAGTGAAACTAGCGGCTCCTACGAGCAGTACTTC.

This clone was seen only once. V is TRBV7-9 and J is TRBJ2-5; TRBD2 might be the D (6 bases). Germline CDR1 and CDR2: SEHNR and FQNEAQ (reference sequence). V was clipped by 5 bases and J by 5 bases, with 12 bases between them. The CDR3 runs 13 residues. The CDR3 loop reads CASSHGGKETQYF. As DNA, the CDR3 is TGTGCCAGCAGCCACGGAGGGAAGGAGACCCAGTACTTC.

The rearrangement uses TRBV27 and TRBJ1-4; D is perhaps TRBD1 (6 bases). This CDR3 has 13 amino acids. Germline CDR1 is MNHEY and CDR2 is SMNVEV (reference sequence). V lost 2 bases to trimming and J lost 8 bases, with 9 bases between them. CDR3 in amino acids: CASSLIQGEKLFF. The CDR3 DNA follows: TGTGCCAGCAGTTTAATTCAGGGGGAAAAACTGTTTTTT.

The rearrangement links TRBV7-9 to TRBJ2-7; D possibly corresponds to TRBD2 (5 bases). Trimming took 6 bases from V and 2 from J, leaving 20 bases between them. There are 16 residues in the CDR3. Germline loops: CDR1 SEHNR, CDR2 FQNEAQ (reference sequence). In DNA form, the CDR3 reads TGTGCCAGCAGTCCCATTCCCGGGGAAGGCACCTACGAGCAGTACTTC. Translating it yields CASSPIPGEGTYEQYF.

The CDR3 is CASSALPTRAETQYF. The DNA of the CDR3 is TGTGCCAGCAGCGCCCTCCCGACTAGGGCAGAGACCCAGTACTTC. The rearrangement links TRBV7-2 to TRBJ2-5, with D maybe TRBD2 (6 bases). Trimming stripped 5 bases from V and 4 bases from J, with 17 bases between. Germline CDR1 SGHTA, CDR2 FQGNSA. This CDR3 is built from 15 residues. Full variable domain (missing parts from reference TRBV7-2 and TRBJ2-5): GAGVSQSPSNKVTEKGKDVELRCDPISGHTALYWYRQSLGQGLEFLIYFQGNSAPDKSGLPSDRFSAERTGGSVSTLTIQRTQQEDSAVYLCASSALPTRAETQYFGPGTRLLVL.